This T cell receptor (beta chain) originates from a study of early T cells in non-severe SARS-CoV-2 infection. One entry per CDR3 protein, called by TCRdb with MiXCR from the 5' RACE reads. The table has 64,000 or so distinct CDR3 sequences, about 11% seen once; the top ten hold less than 3.5%. General observations from the study: VDJdb matching skewed toward anti-spike CD8 responses, missing private and CD4 specificities.

This clonotype was seen at least ten times. Its antigen is still unknown. The CDR3 spans 16 residues. V lost 0 bases to trimming and J lost 4 bases, with 16 bases between them. Germline V gene lookup returns CDR1 SGHTA and CDR2 FQGNSA. V gene TRBV7-2 combines with J gene TRBJ2-7; D possibly corresponds to TRBD2 (5 bases). This receptor was taken from an adult who was a healthcare worker with PCR-confirmed SARS-CoV-2 infection or an uninfected control (not recorded which). The sample consisted of whole blood, taken at baseline. This CDR3 reads CASSLAFTGIIYEQYF. As DNA, the CDR3 is TGTGCCAGCAGCTTAGCCTTCACGGGGATAATATACGAGCAGTACTTC.